This T cell receptor (beta chain) was sequenced for a study of Ad26.COV2.S vaccination and SARS-CoV-2 variants. Study context: The study gave Ad26.COV2.S intramuscularly, once or twice 56 days apart.

TCRdb's table, derived via immunoSEQ multiplex PCR, lists solely in-frame clones and lacks some. The profile shows about 380,000 clones, around four fifths of them singletons. Details on this clone: Its antigen remains unidentified.

Study findings and constraints: Similar non-spike TCR breadth was seen in vaccine and placebo recipients.

The treatment denotes: approximately 18 received Ad26.COV2.S at low or high dose, single or two shots; 5 received placebo; per-sample allocation not given. After the first vaccine or placebo injection, samples were drawn on day 63. Trimming pared 5 bases from V and 1 base from J, leaving 14 bases between. The CDR3 has 15 residues. CDR1 LNHDA and CDR2 SQIVND come from the germline V gene (reference sequence). The source was peripheral blood, collected in a trial of Ad26.COV2.S vaccine versus placebo. This chain joins TRBV19 and TRBJ1-2, with a possible D match to TRBD1 (5 bases). The TCR comes from a person aged 18-65 years who received the Ad26.COV2.S COVID-19 vaccine or a placebo. The DNA of the CDR3 is TGTGCCAGTAGTGTTGATCCAGGGATTAACTATGGCTACACCTTC. Its protein is CASSVDPGINYGYTF.